A selection of T cell receptor beta chains follows, all from one sample in a study of vaccination and CD4 T cells after COVID-19. Their target antigens are unknown. TCRdb re-called the PCR reads with MiXCR, one entry per CDR3 protein. In the table there are about 18,000 distinct CDR3 sequences, less than 65% of which are singletons. The sequenced sample consisted of CD4+ T cells from blood, cultured in vitro. Source of these receptors: a human donor who had recovered from COVID-19. Each CDR3 is given with its conserved first and last residue. The D gene is left open where the match is weak. The size of a clone is reported for some rows only, either as once, few or many, or as a class for expanded clones.

CASRPRQKSDYGYTF,TGTGCCAGCAGACCTCGACAGAAGTCTGACTATGGCTACACCTTC,TRBJ1-2,-,-,TRBV2
CAISRVAFTDTQYF,TGTGCCATCAGTCGGGTAGCTTTCACAGATACGCAGTATTTT,TRBJ2-3,-,-,TRBV10-3
CASSDREGETQYF,TGTGCCAGCAGTGACAGGGAGGGAGAGACCCAGTACTTC,TRBJ2-5,TRBD2,-,TRBV6-4
CSASVVTPDDQETQYF,TGCAGTGCTAGTGTTGTAACGCCGGACGACCAAGAGACCCAGTACTTC,TRBJ2-5,-,-,TRBV20-1
CASSPTRGNYGYTF,TGTGCCAGCTCACCAACCAGGGGAAACTATGGCTACACCTTC,TRBJ1-2,-,-,TRBV18
CASRGQGGTEAFF,TGTGCCAGCCGGGGACAGGGTGGAACTGAAGCTTTCTTT,TRBJ1-1,TRBD1,-,TRBV27
CSVEGQGGYGYTF,TGCAGCGTTGAGGGGCAGGGCGGCTATGGCTACACCTTC,TRBJ1-2,-,-,TRBV29-1
CAARRDTGELFF,TGTGCCGCCCGGCGGGATACCGGGGAGCTGTTTTTT,TRBJ2-2,-,-,TRBV28
CASSTAVAVPLYEQYF,TGTGCCAGCAGTACTGCCGTTGCAGTTCCCCTTTACGAGCAGTACTTC,TRBJ2-7,-,-,TRBV28
CASSFRALNQPQHF,TGTGCCAGTAGTTTCCGGGCCCTCAATCAGCCCCAGCATTTT,TRBJ1-5,-,-,TRBV19
CSARAALGREADTQYF,TGCAGTGCTAGGGCGGCCCTGGGGCGGGAGGCAGATACGCAGTATTTT,TRBJ2-3,TRBD2,-,TRBV20-1
CASSSQAGGFQETQYF,TGTGCCAGCAGTTCCCAGGCAGGGGGCTTCCAAGAGACCCAGTACTTC,TRBJ2-5,TRBD1,-,TRBV7-6
CAWSGLAGSNTGELFF,TGTGCCTGGAGTGGACTAGCGGGGTCGAACACCGGGGAGCTGTTTTTT,TRBJ2-2,TRBD2,-,TRBV30
CASSRGVSDNQPQHF,TGTGCCAGCAGTAGAGGGGTATCGGACAATCAGCCCCAGCATTTT,TRBJ1-5,-,-,TRBV28
CASSVDRGFTEKLFF,TGTGCCAGCAGCGTCGACAGGGGCTTTACTGAAAAACTGTTTTTT,TRBJ1-4,TRBD1,-,TRBV7-2
CSAYRLAGGNTGELFF,TGCAGTGCTTACCGACTAGCGGGAGGGAACACCGGGGAGCTGTTTTTT,TRBJ2-2,TRBD2,few,TRBV20-1
CASSYPSYEQYF,TGTGCCAGCAGTTATCCCAGCTACGAGCAGTACTTC,TRBJ2-7,-,-,TRBV6-2/TRBV6-3
CASSYMVSTEAFF,TGTGCCAGCAGTTATATGGTTTCCACTGAAGCTTTCTTT,TRBJ1-1,-,-,TRBV6-5
CASKPQGYDYGYTF,TGTGCCAGCAAGCCCCAGGGGTACGACTATGGCTACACCTTC,TRBJ1-2,-,few,TRBV28
CSAPNRVRGYTF,TGCAGTGCCCCGAACAGGGTTCGTGGCTACACCTTC,TRBJ1-2,-,few,TRBV20-1
CASSEDGGSEAFF,TGTGCCAGTAGTGAGGACGGGGGATCGGAAGCTTTCTTT,TRBJ1-1,-,-,TRBV19
CSARSSAAWGDTGELFF,TGCAGTGCTAGATCGTCCGCGGCGTGGGGGGACACCGGGGAGCTGTTTTTT,TRBJ2-2,-,-,TRBV20-1
CSAREPGKNTEAFF,TGCAGTGCTAGAGAACCTGGGAAAAACACTGAAGCTTTCTTT,TRBJ1-1,-,-,TRBV20-1
CATSRVRGANEKLFF,TGTGCCACCAGCAGAGTTCGGGGGGCGAATGAAAAACTGTTTTTT,TRBJ1-4,-,-,TRBV15
CASSELTALNTEAFF,TGTGCCAGCAGTGAGCTGACAGCACTGAACACTGAAGCTTTCTTT,TRBJ1-1,-,-,TRBV25-1
CASSLRGGGAAAGYTF,TGTGCCAGCAGCTTAAGGGGAGGGGGCGCGGCGGCTGGCTACACCTTC,TRBJ1-2,TRBD1,-,TRBV7-3
CSSGGGGAYNEQFF,TGCAGTTCAGGGGGCGGGGGGGCCTACAATGAGCAGTTCTTC,TRBJ2-1,-,-,TRBV20-1
CASSMGPGRQGIDGYTF,TGTGCCAGTAGTATGGGCCCGGGTCGACAGGGGATCGATGGCTACACCTTC,TRBJ1-2,TRBD1,-,TRBV19